Below are 2 T cell receptor beta chains sequenced from a single sample in a study of T cell responses to AZD1222 COVID-19 vaccine. Sequenced by immunoSEQ multiplex PCR; TCRdb stores in-frame clones only, minus some. The sample has tens of thousands of clones; 88% are singletons. The material was peripheral blood, obtained on day 0 of AZD1222 vaccination. These receptor sequences come from an adult in good health.

This clone was counted a single time. The CDR3 spells CASSPQAGGGNIQYF. CDR3 DNA sequence: TGTGCCAGCAGTCCCCAAGCGGGAGGGGGAAACATTCAGTACTTC. V usage is TRBV16 and J usage is TRBJ2-4; 10 bases are a match to TRBD2. CDR1 KGHSY and CDR2 FQNENV come from the germline V gene. There are 15 residues in the CDR3. Losses at the gene ends were 6 bases for V and 6 bases for J; bases not matched to a gene: 8.

The rearrangement links TRBV7-9 to TRBJ2-2, with TRBD1 matching over 9 bases. This CDR3 has 15 residues. J gave up 3 bases and V 6 bases, and 5 bases lay outside the gene matches. Germline V CDR1 and CDR2: SEHNR, FQNEAQ (reference sequence). The CDR3 nucleotides read TGTGCCAGCAGTTTACAGGGGGCGGACACCGGGGAGCTGTTTTTT. It specifies CASSLQGADTGELFF.